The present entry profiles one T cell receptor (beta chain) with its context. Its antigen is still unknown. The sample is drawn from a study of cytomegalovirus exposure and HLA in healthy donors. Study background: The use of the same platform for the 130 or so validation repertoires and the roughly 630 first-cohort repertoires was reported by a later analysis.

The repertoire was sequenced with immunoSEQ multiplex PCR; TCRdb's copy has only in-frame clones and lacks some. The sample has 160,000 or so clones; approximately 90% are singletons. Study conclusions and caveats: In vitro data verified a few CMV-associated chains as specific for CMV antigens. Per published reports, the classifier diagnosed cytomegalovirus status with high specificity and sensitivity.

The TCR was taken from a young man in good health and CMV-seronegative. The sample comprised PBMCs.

DNA of the CDR3: TGTGCCAGCAGCGTTCGACAAATACAGAACACCGGGGAGCTGTTTTTT. Translating it yields CASSVRQIQNTGELFF. This chain uses TRBV7-2 with TRBJ2-2; D is uncertain. The CDR3 consists of 16 residues. V lost 5 bases and J 1 base, leaving 14 bases between the germline ends. CDR1 and CDR2 (germline): SGHTA, FQGNSA. The full variable domain, completed using reference TRBV7-2 and TRBJ2-2, is GAGVSQSPSNKVTEKGKDVELRCDPISGHTALYWYRQSLGQGLEFLIYFQGNSAPDKSGLPSDRFSAERTGGSVSTLTIQRTQQEDSAVYLCASSVRQIQNTGELFFGEGSRLTVL.